These T cell receptor beta chains were read from a single sample in a study of blood T cell repertoires in COVID-19. Profiled with immunoSEQ multiplex PCR; TCRdb holds only in-frame clones, not every one. The sample yields 70,000 to 100,000 clones, about four fifths seen once. The sample was peripheral blood. The receptor set was obtained from an elderly woman with acute or convalescent COVID-19. The CDR3 runs from the conserved cysteine through the conserved F or W. Fields, in order: D gene, V gene, J gene, clone size, CDR3 protein, CDR3 DNA. D genes are given only for firm matches. Not all rows give a size; the values are once, few, many and, for expanded clones, a class.

.	TRBV6-2/TRBV6-3	TRBJ2-7	.	CASSYPRGSYEQYF	TGTGCCAGCAGTTACCCCCGCGGCAGCTACGAGCAGTACTTC
.	TRBV27	TRBJ1-2	few	CASSPPGSGYTF	TGTGCCAGCAGTCCCCCAGGCTCTGGCTACACCTTC
TRBD1	TRBV24-1	TRBJ1-5	.	CATSDRDRGTYQPQHF	TGTGCCACCAGTGATAGGGACAGGGGGACTTATCAGCCCCAGCATTTT
TRBD2	TRBV4-2	TRBJ2-3	.	CASSQDLVAGGLSTDTQYF	TGTGCCAGCAGCCAAGATTTGGTAGCGGGGGGGCTAAGCACAGATACGCAGTATTTT
.	TRBV18	TRBJ1-3	.	CASSPPASPGNTIYF	TGTGCCAGCTCACCACCGGCCTCTCCTGGAAACACCATATATTTT
.	TRBV19	TRBJ1-1	.	CASSIEGGFSGWTEAFF	TGTGCCAGTAGTATAGAGGGTGGGTTTTCAGGTTGGACTGAAGCTTTCTTT
.	TRBV6-5	TRBJ1-4	.	CASTGWANEKLFF	TGTGCCAGCACGGGGTGGGCTAATGAAAAACTGTTTTTT
.	TRBV28	TRBJ2-2	.	CASSFPSWGQQNTGELFF	TGTGCCAGCAGTTTCCCATCCTGGGGGCAGCAGAACACCGGGGAGCTGTTTTTT
.	TRBV5-5	TRBJ1-1	few	CASSLSGDRRNTEAFF	TGTGCCAGCAGCTTGTCGGGGGATCGAAGGAACACTGAAGCTTTCTTT
.	TRBV19	TRBJ1-3	.	CASSVLLGNTIYF	TGTGCCAGTAGCGTCTTACTTGGAAACACCATATATTTT
.	TRBV3-1/TRBV3-2	TRBJ1-1	.	CASSPPRGGAEAFF	TGTGCCAGCAGCCCCCCCCGGGGGGGCGCTGAAGCTTTCTTT
.	TRBV7-2	TRBJ1-1	once	CASSLDRGLWAFF	TGTGCCAGCAGCTTAGATCGGGGTTTGTGGGCTTTCTTT
TRBD1	TRBV28	TRBJ1-6	once	CASTQPRTGNNSPLHF	TGTGCCAGCACCCAACCAAGGACAGGCAATAATTCACCCCTCCACTTT
TRBD1	TRBV11-2	TRBJ2-5	.	CASSTGQGVFGETQYF	TGTGCCAGCAGCACCGGTCAGGGGGTATTTGGGGAGACCCAGTACTTC
.	TRBV28	TRBJ1-6	.	CASSLPVFGSYNSPLHF	TGTGCCAGCAGCCTTCCCGTGTTCGGGTCCTATAATTCACCCCTCCACTTT
.	TRBV30	TRBJ1-1	.	CAWSVEVNTEAFF	TGTGCCTGGAGTGTAGAGGTTAACACTGAAGCTTTCTTT
.	TRBV2	TRBJ1-3	.	CASSERRDNLRSGNTIYF	TGTGCCAGCAGTGAAAGGCGTGACAACCTCCGCTCTGGAAACACCATATATTTT
TRBD2	TRBV7-2	TRBJ2-1	once	CASSSETSGGREQFF	TGTGCCAGCAGCTCAGAGACTAGCGGGGGGCGTGAGCAGTTCTTC
.	TRBV18	TRBJ1-1	.	CASLPDSRDTEAFF	TGTGCCAGCTTACCCGACAGCCGGGACACTGAAGCTTTCTTT
TRBD1	TRBV3-1/TRBV3-2	TRBJ1-5	.	CASSQDEGAGQPQHF	TGTGCCAGCAGCCAAGACGAGGGGGCAGGTCAGCCCCAGCATTTT
.	TRBV10-1	TRBJ1-5	.	CASSESGGRDGNQPQHF	TGCGCCAGCAGTGAGTCGGGAGGGAGGGATGGCAATCAGCCCCAGCATTTT
.	TRBV6-4	TRBJ1-6	.	CASSLDSYNSPLHF	TGTGCCAGCAGTTTAGACAGCTATAATTCACCCCTCCACTTT
.	TRBV18	TRBJ1-1	once	CASSPPGNTEAFF	TGTGCCAGCTCACCCCCGGGGAACACTGAAGCTTTCTTT
TRBD1	TRBV7-3	TRBJ1-1	.	CASSSQPGGQTNTEAFF	TGTGCCAGCAGCTCTCAGCCAGGGGGCCAAACGAACACTGAAGCTTTCTTT
.	TRBV28	TRBJ2-1	.	CASIQGGTSYNEQFF	TGTGCCAGCATCCAGGGGGGAACATCCTACAATGAGCAGTTCTTC
.	TRBV7-8	TRBJ2-5	.	CASSSSGYETQYF	TGTGCCAGCAGCTCCTCGGGGTACGAGACCCAGTACTTC
TRBD1	TRBV24-1	TRBJ1-2	.	CATSAPDRAGYTF	TGTGCCACCAGTGCCCCCGACAGGGCTGGCTACACCTTC
TRBD2	TRBV5-1	TRBJ2-5	.	CASIPGLAGGSYQETQYF	TGCGCCAGCATACCGGGACTAGCGGGGGGCTCGTACCAAGAGACCCAGTACTTC
TRBD1	TRBV5-5	TRBJ2-7	.	CATGQGASEQYF	TGTGCCACCGGACAGGGGGCTAGCGAGCAGTACTTC
.	TRBV5-5	TRBJ1-2	once	CASSLSRLNYGYTF	TGTGCCAGCAGCTTGAGCCGACTTAACTATGGCTACACCTTC
.	TRBV5-1	TRBJ1-1	.	CASSLSVADTEAFF	TGCGCCAGCAGCTTGAGTGTTGCGGACACTGAAGCTTTCTTT